The 18 T cell receptor beta chains listed next were all sequenced from one sample in a study of blood T cell repertoires in COVID-19. Profiled with immunoSEQ multiplex PCR; TCRdb holds only in-frame clones, not every one. Seen here are about 140,000 clones, approximately 80% observed once, and the top ten hold over 5%. The sample was PBMCs or T cells enriched from blood (not recorded which). These receptors were collected from a man aged 65 to 79 who had been exposed to COVID-19.

This rearrangement joins TRBV5-4 to TRBJ2-7; D might be TRBD2 (6 bases). Trimming left V 2 bases short and J 2 bases short, with 14 bases between. The CDR3 spans 15 residues. CDR1 and CDR2 (germline): SGHNT, YYREEE (reference sequence). The CDR3 DNA sequence: TGTGCCAGCAGCTTTGGAGCGGGCCTGACCTACGAGCAGTACTTC. It specifies CASSFGAGLTYEQYF.

This clone was seen only once. This rearrangement joins TRBV28 to TRBJ2-7, with TRBD2 matching over 9 bases. V shed 6 bases, J shed 2 bases, and the junction held 8 bases outside the gene matches. CDR3 length equals 15 residues. Germline assignment: CDR1 MDHEN and CDR2 SYDVKM. As DNA, the CDR3 is TGTGCCAGCAGACCCTCGAGCGGGGGGACCTACGAGCAGTACTTC. This codes for CASRPSSGGTYEQYF.

The V call is TRBV7-9, the J call TRBJ1-2; D remains ambiguous. CDR1 is SEHNR and CDR2 is FQNEAQ in the germline V gene (reference sequence). V was shortened by 1 base and J by 7 bases, with 10 bases between the two germline ends. The CDR3 has 13 amino acids. Here the CDR3 DNA reads TGTGCCAGCAGCTTAGAACGGGTCTCTGGCTACACCTTC. Its protein is CASSLERVSGYTF.

This clone was recorded a few times. V is TRBV28 and J is TRBJ1-2, with TRBD1 matching over 9 bases. This CDR3 has 12 residues. CDR1 is MDHEN and CDR2 is SYDVKM in the germline V gene. The V and J ends lost 7 bases and 6 bases, in that order; junction bases with no gene match: 3. CDR3: CASMRTGDGYTF. CDR3 nucleotides: TGTGCCAGCATGCGGACAGGGGATGGCTACACCTTC.

The chain uses TRBV7-9 and TRBJ1-6, with D possibly being TRBD1 (5 bases). V was cut by 5 bases and J by 7 bases, with 12 bases left in between. The V gene's germline CDR1 is SEHNR and CDR2 FQNEAQ (reference sequence). This CDR3 has 14 residues. CDR3 nucleotides: TGTGCCAGCAGCCTTGGTGGACAAAATTCACCCCTCCACTTT. This translates into CASSLGGQNSPLHF.

This sequence joins TRBV11-1 and TRBJ1-6; tentative D call: TRBD1 (5 bases). The CDR3 consists of 14 residues. Trimming left V 1 base short and J 10 bases short, with 11 bases between. Looked up from germline, CDR1 is SGHAT and CDR2 is FQDESV (reference sequence). The CDR3 nucleotides read TGTGCCAGCAGCTTAGTTCAGGGTGACTCACCCCTCCACTTT. Its translation: CASSLVQGDSPLHF. Variable domain in full (rest from reference TRBV11-1 and TRBJ1-6): EAEVAQSPRYKITEKSQAVAFWCDPISGHATLYWYRQILGQGPELLVQFQDESVVDDSQLPKDRFSAERLKGVDSTLKIQPAELGDSAMYLCASSLVQGDSPLHFGNGTRLTVT.

The chain recombines TRBV7-8 with TRBJ1-1; no clear D. The germline V gene has CDR1 SGHVS and CDR2 FQNEAQ. The germline V and J ends were trimmed by 4 bases and 3 bases, with 9 bases remaining between them. This CDR3 has 13 amino acids. In DNA form, the CDR3 reads TGTGCCAGCAGCTATCGAGGTTACACTGAAGCTTTCTTT. Protein: CASSYRGYTEAFF. Together with reference TRBV7-8 and TRBJ1-1, the CDR3 gives the full variable domain: GAGVSQSPRYKVAKRGQDVALRCDPISGHVSLFWYQQALGQGPEFLTYFQNEAQLDKSGLPSDRFFAERPEGSVSTLKIQRTQQEDSAVYLCASSYRGYTEAFFGQGTRLTVV.

The rearrangement joins TRBV7-9 to TRBJ1-1, with 8 bases aligning to TRBD1. In germline, CDR1 is SEHNR, CDR2 FQNEAQ (reference sequence). This CDR3 spans 14 amino acids. Trimming took 4 bases from V and 11 from J; bases not matched to a gene: 12. The CDR3 loop reads CASSSLQGATEAFF. The CDR3 region has the DNA TGTGCCAGCAGCTCTCTTCAGGGGGCGACGGAGGCTTTCTTT.

This chain links TRBV18 with TRBJ2-1, with D maybe TRBD2 (6 bases). The CDR3 totals 13 residues. V was clipped by 5 bases and J by 10 bases, with 15 bases between them. Germline assignment: CDR1 KGHSH and CDR2 LQKENI. The CDR3 DNA follows: TGTGCCAGCTCAGCGGGGCCGAAGTCCGAGCAGTTCTTC. Protein product: CASSAGPKSEQFF.

The chain has TRBV20-1 and TRBJ1-3, with D unresolved. This CDR3 comprises 11 residues. Trimming removed 0 bases at V and 7 bases at J, with 4 bases between. Germline assignment: CDR1 DFQATT and CDR2 SNEGSKA (reference sequence). CDR3 residues: CSARDPNTIYF. In DNA, the CDR3 is TGCAGTGCTAGAGATCCGAACACCATATATTTT.

The chain combines TRBV28 with TRBJ1-4; D possibly corresponds to TRBD1 (5 bases). Germline V gives CDR1 MDHEN, CDR2 SYDVKM. The CDR3 extends over 12 amino acids. Trimming cost V 6 bases and J 4 bases, with 6 bases left between them. The DNA of the CDR3 is TGTGCCAGCAGAGGGGATAATGAAAAACTGTTTTTT. It specifies CASRGDNEKLFF.

This clone was observed once. The V gene is TRBV19, the J gene TRBJ2-3, with 14 nucleotides matching TRBD2. CDR1 and CDR2 (germline): LNHDA, SQIVND (reference sequence). The V and J ends lost 5 bases and 2 bases, in that order; junction bases with no gene match: 6. This CDR3 spans 17 amino acids. CDR3 DNA sequence: TGTGCCAGTAGTTCCTGGACTAGCGGGGGGCCCACAGATACGCAGTATTTT. Its translation is CASSSWTSGGPTDTQYF.

The chain employs TRBV28 and TRBJ1-4; the D gene is possibly TRBD1 (6 bases). Germline V gives CDR1 MDHEN, CDR2 SYDVKM. Trimming took off 5 bases at V and 8 bases at J, with 15 bases between the two ends. The CDR3 consists of 14 residues. CDR3 nucleotide sequence: TGTGCCAGCAGTGTACAGGGAATTAGAGAAAAACTGTTTTTT. This sequence encodes CASSVQGIREKLFF. Variable domain in full (rest from reference TRBV28 and TRBJ1-4): DVKVTQSSRYLVKRTGEKVFLECVQDMDHENMFWYRQDPGLGLRLIYFSYDVKMKEKGDIPEGYSVSREKKERFSLILESASTNQTSMYLCASSVQGIREKLFFGSGTQLSVL.

The chain uses TRBV5-5 and TRBJ1-4, with D perhaps TRBD1 (5 bases). The CDR3 extends over 13 amino acids. Trimming took off 5 bases at V and 11 bases at J, with 16 bases between the two ends. From germline, CDR1 is SGHKS and CDR2 YYEKEE (reference sequence). CDR3 protein: CASRVQTAGKLFF. CDR3 in DNA: TGTGCCAGCAGAGTACAGACAGCCGGTAAACTGTTTTTT.

The CDR3 DNA is TGTGCCACCAATAGGGAATCGGGGTATGGCTACACCTTC. Its protein product is CATNRESGYGYTF. The gene calls are TRBV19 and TRBJ1-2; no firm D call. CDR1 and CDR2 (germline): LNHDA, SQIVND (reference sequence). The CDR3 has 13 residues. V was trimmed by 10 bases and J by 5 bases, leaving 17 bases between them. The complete variable domain, with remaining parts taken from reference TRBV19 and TRBJ1-2, reads DGGITQSPKYLFRKEGQNVTLSCEQNLNHDAMYWYRQDPGQGLRLIYYSQIVNDFQKGDIAEGYSVSREKKESFPLTVTSAQKNPTAFYLCATNRESGYGYTFGSGTRLTVV.

The V call is TRBV29-1, the J call TRBJ2-3; no clear D gene. Germline loops: CDR1 SQVTM, CDR2 ANQGSEA. Trimming removed 6 bases from V and 1 base from J, with 11 bases in between. The CDR3 sequence is 13 residues long. The CDR3 protein is CSVSHARTDTQYF. In DNA form, the CDR3 reads TGCAGCGTGAGTCATGCGCGCACAGATACGCAGTATTTT.

This clone has just one count. This chain connects TRBV7-2 to TRBJ1-3, with D tentatively TRBD1 (5 bases). CDR1 is SGHTA and CDR2 is FQGNSA in the germline V gene. This CDR3 is 14 amino acids long. Trimming shortened V by 3 bases and J by 4 bases, and 10 bases separated the two germline ends. This CDR3 reads CASSLTTAGNTIYF. CDR3 sequence (DNA): TGTGCCAGCAGCTTGACGACAGCGGGAAACACCATATATTTT.

The rearrangement joins TRBV27 to TRBJ2-7, with 13 bases lining up with TRBD2. Germline lookup yields CDR1 MNHEY and CDR2 SMNVEV (reference sequence). There are 14 residues in the CDR3. The V and J ends lost 6 bases and 5 bases, in that order; junction bases with no gene match: 4. In DNA form, the CDR3 reads TGTGCCAGCAGCCGGACTAGCGGGAGCAACGAGCAGTACTTC. Translating gives CASSRTSGSNEQYF.